These 15 T cell receptor beta chains originate from one sample sequenced in a study of shared clonotypes between healthy human individuals. Measured with immunoSEQ multiplex PCR; TCRdb has only the in-frame clones, and not every one. The profile shows 2 million to 2.5 million clones, roughly 94% of them singletons. Source material: naive CD4+ T cells sorted from blood. This sample's subset: CD45RA+ positively selected. Source of these receptors: a man aged 18 to 30 in good health.

V gene TRBV5-8 combines with J gene TRBJ2-1; D unclear. This CDR3 has 13 residues. Trimming removed 4 bases at V and 4 bases at J, with 9 bases between. From germline, CDR1 is SGHTS and CDR2 YDEGEE. The CDR3 loop reads CASSLTRYNEQFF. The CDR3 DNA is TGTGCCAGCAGCCTTACTCGGTACAATGAGCAGTTCTTC.

The chain carries TRBV6-5 and TRBJ1-2; D remains unclear. Germline V CDR1 and CDR2: MNHEY, SVGAGI. The CDR3 sequence is 14 residues long. V gave up 6 bases and J gave up 0 bases, with 11 bases separating them. The chain's CDR3 is CASRMGGSNYGYTF. CDR3 sequence (DNA): TGTGCCAGCAGAATGGGAGGGTCTAACTATGGCTACACCTTC.

V is TRBV5-1 and J is TRBJ2-1; 10 bases match TRBD2. There are 15 residues in the CDR3. CDR1 is SGHRS and CDR2 is YFSETQ in the germline V gene. Trimming took 6 bases from V and 8 from J; bases not matched to a gene: 11. This CDR3 reads CASTFLAGGGYEQFF. In nucleotides, the CDR3 is TGCGCCAGCACCTTTTTAGCGGGGGGCGGTTATGAGCAGTTCTTC.

V is TRBV5-1 and J is TRBJ2-5; 9 bases match TRBD1. The trim removed 4 bases at V and 5 bases at J, leaving 12 bases unmatched. Per the germline V gene, CDR1 is SGHRS and CDR2 is YFSETQ. The CDR3 is 16 residues long. DNA for the CDR3: TGCGCCAGCAGCCCTACAGGGGGCCCAAGCATGGAGACCCAGTACTTC. This sequence encodes CASSPTGGPSMETQYF.

J is TRBJ2-3 and V is TRBV5-1; D is uncertain. Germline CDR1 and CDR2: SGHRS and YFSETQ. CDR3 length: 13 amino acids. V lost 4 bases and J lost 4, with 10 bases in between. The CDR3 nucleotides read TGCGCCAGCAGCCCCGTTTTATCAGATACGCAGTATTTT. Protein: CASSPVLSDTQYF.

V is TRBV10-3 and J is TRBJ1-5; D is possibly TRBD1 (5 bases). The CDR3 sequence is 15 residues long. CDR1 is ENHRY and CDR2 is SYGVKD in the germline V gene. V lost 6 bases and J lost 2, with 14 bases in between. The CDR3 DNA reads as TGTGCCATCAGCGACTCTGGGGGAGGCAATCAGCCCCAGCATTTT. This codes for CAISDSGGGNQPQHF.

This chain joins TRBV5-1 and TRBJ1-2, with unresolved D. The germline V and J ends were trimmed by 6 bases and 8 bases, with 14 bases remaining between them. The CDR3 has 12 amino acids. CDR1 SGHRS and CDR2 YFSETQ come from the germline V gene. CDR3 residues: CASNPNTGGYTF. The CDR3 coding sequence is TGCGCCAGCAACCCCAATACGGGGGGCTACACCTTC.

The V gene is TRBV2, the J gene TRBJ1-1; 10 bases match TRBD1. Trimming took 6 bases from V and 2 from J; bases not matched to a gene: 9. In germline, CDR1 is SNHLY, CDR2 FYNNEI. The CDR3 length is 16 residues. CDR3 DNA: TGTGCCAGCAGCCGGGACAGGGGATCGACCAACACTGAAGCTTTCTTT. Translation: CASSRDRGSTNTEAFF. Full variable domain (outside the CDR3, taken from reference TRBV2 and TRBJ1-1): EPEVTQTPSHQVTQMGQEVILRCVPISNHLYFYWYRQILGQKVEFLVSFYNNEISEKSEIFDDQFSVERPDGSNFTLKIRSTKLEDSAMYFCASSRDRGSTNTEAFFGQGTRLTVV.

The chain carries TRBV6-1 and TRBJ2-5; TRBD2 is a possible D gene (6 bases). Trimming removed 3 bases from V and 1 base from J, with 12 bases in between. The CDR3 extends over 15 amino acids. Germline V gene lookup returns CDR1 MNHNS and CDR2 SASEGT. The CDR3 nucleotides read TGTGCCAGCAGTGAGTCCAGCGGGTCCCAAGAGACCCAGTACTTC. Its translation: CASSESSGSQETQYF.

Worth noting for this clone: Other DNA sequences in the sample encode the same CDR3. The J gene is TRBJ1-2, the V gene TRBV4-3, with unresolved D. The V end was cut by 0 bases, the J end by 2 bases, with 7 bases between. The germline CDR1 and CDR2 sequences are LGHNA and YSLEER. CDR3 length: 14 amino acids. This CDR3 reads CASSQEVGNYGYTF. The CDR3 DNA reads TGCGCCAGCAGCCAAGAAGTCGGGAACTATGGCTACACCTTC.

This clone was detected only once. The chain combines TRBV5-1 with TRBJ2-5; D unclear. Per germline, CDR1 SGHRS and CDR2 YFSETQ. Trimming took off 1 base at V and 1 base at J, with 8 bases between the two ends. The length of the CDR3 is 14 residues. The CDR3 DNA reads as TGCGCCAGCAGCTTGACGGTACTCCAAGAGACCCAGTACTTC. Amino acid sequence: CASSLTVLQETQYF.

The chain is built from TRBV2 and TRBJ1-2; 12 bases match TRBD1. The CDR3 has 18 residues. Germline V lookup: CDR1 SNHLY, CDR2 FYNNEI. With V trimmed by 3 bases and J by 3 bases, 11 bases remained unmatched. The CDR3 sequence is CASSDPNGGTGGHYGYTF. CDR3 DNA: TGTGCCAGCAGTGACCCAAACGGCGGGACAGGGGGCCACTATGGCTACACCTTC.

This clone was seen just once. This chain joins TRBV5-5 and TRBJ1-1; D is unclear. V dropped 2 bases and J dropped 2 bases, with 13 bases sitting between them. Germline values: CDR1 SGHKS, CDR2 YYEKEE (reference sequence). This CDR3 is built from 15 residues. CDR3: CASSLIVDLNTEAFF. CDR3 DNA: TGTGCCAGCAGCTTAATCGTAGACCTAAACACTGAAGCTTTCTTT. Combining the CDR3 with reference TRBV5-5 and TRBJ1-1 gives the whole variable domain DAGVTQSPTHLIKTRGQQVTLRCSPISGHKSVSWYQQVLGQGPQFIFQYYEKEERGRGNFPDRFSARQFPNYSSELNVNALLLGDSALYLCASSLIVDLNTEAFFGQGTRLTVV.

The chain combines TRBV4-1 with TRBJ1-1; D not certain. CDR3 size: 16 residues. In germline, CDR1 is MGHRA, CDR2 YSYEKL. Deletions cut 4 bases from V and 1 base from J, with 16 bases between. The CDR3 region is CASSPVLGTGNTEAFF. CDR3 DNA sequence: TGCGCCAGCAGCCCCGTGTTAGGCACCGGGAACACTGAAGCTTTCTTT.

The chain employs TRBV30 and TRBJ2-3, with D maybe TRBD2 (6 bases). With 2 bases removed from V and 10 bases from J, the gap between germline ends came to 13 bases. The V gene's germline CDR1 is GTSNPN and CDR2 SVGIG (reference sequence). CDR3 size: 12 residues. The DNA of the CDR3 is TGTGCCTGGAGTTCGGGAGCGGGCGCGCAGTATTTT. It translates to CAWSSGAGAQYF.